Sequencing of this T cell receptor (beta chain) was carried out in a study of T cells after yellow fever vaccination. Study-wide context: Fractions of limited cellularity were prepared by means of SMART-Seq v4 Ultra Low Input. General study results and limits: Sorted memory cells at day 0 lacked detectable levels of almost all vaccine-responding clonotypes.

Via MiXCR, TCRdb re-called the 5' RACE reads, giving one row per CDR3 protein. The sample shows about 46,000 distinct CDR3 sequences, about 6.3% of them seen only once. There are 15 residues in the CDR3. Trimming removed 5 bases at V and 4 bases at J, with 17 bases between. CDR1 is MNHEY and CDR2 is SVGAGI in the germline V gene. The V gene is TRBV6-5, the J gene TRBJ1-2, with unresolved D. The receptor was isolated from a man younger than 40 who received the YFV17D yellow fever vaccine. This sample comprised PBMCs, either bulk or a sorted T-cell subset (CD4+, CD8+, memory, or dextramer-sorted; not recorded which), obtained 45 days after the yellow fever booster vaccination. CDR3 DNA: TGTGCCAGCAGTCAGACCTACGACAAAAGCTATGGCTACACCTTC. It is translated as CASSQTYDKSYGYTF.